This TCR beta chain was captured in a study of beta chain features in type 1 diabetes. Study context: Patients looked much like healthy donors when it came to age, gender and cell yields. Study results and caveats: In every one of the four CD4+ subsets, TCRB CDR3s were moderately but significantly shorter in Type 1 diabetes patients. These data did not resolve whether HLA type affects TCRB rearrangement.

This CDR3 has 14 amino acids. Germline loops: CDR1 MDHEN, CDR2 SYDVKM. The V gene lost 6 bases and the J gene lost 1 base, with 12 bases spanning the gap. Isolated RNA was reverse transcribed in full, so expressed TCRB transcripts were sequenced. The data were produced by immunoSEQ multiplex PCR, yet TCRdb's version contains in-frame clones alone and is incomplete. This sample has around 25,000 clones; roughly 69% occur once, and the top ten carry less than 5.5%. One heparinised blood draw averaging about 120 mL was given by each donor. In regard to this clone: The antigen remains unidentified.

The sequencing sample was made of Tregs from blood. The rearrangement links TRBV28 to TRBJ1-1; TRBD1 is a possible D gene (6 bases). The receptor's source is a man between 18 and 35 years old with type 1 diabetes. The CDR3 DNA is TGTGCCAGCAGGGTTCCCAGGGGGAACACTGAAGCTTTCTTT. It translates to CASRVPRGNTEAFF.